Sequencing of this T cell receptor (beta chain) was carried out in a study of vaccination effects on CD4 cells after COVID-19 (dated by TCRdb to 2022 to 2024). Regarding the complete study: Two doses of either the BNT162b2 or the mRNA-1273 mRNA SARS-CoV-2 vaccine were administered to participants. SARS-CoV-2 spike-specific CD4+ TCR repertoires from before and after mRNA vaccination were compared in COVID-19 convalescent patients and in infection-naive vaccine recipients. The full study included 9 to 10 COVID-19 convalescent patients and several SARS-CoV-2-naive healthy vaccine recipients. Cultures from other donors in the study were sequenced with the Oncomine TCR Beta short-read assay on an Illumina iSeq 100. Here is what the overall study found, with its caveats: Among healthy vaccine recipients, nearly all vaccine-induced clones were SARS-CoV-2 mono-reactive, and just 1 of 255 was cross-reactive with common cold coronaviruses. Both infection-induced and vaccine-induced clones contracted markedly at late post-vaccination timepoints, which is consistent with waning T cell responses. The study was limited by a small number of convalescent patients and lacked early post-infection timepoints.

In the ViraFEST assay, PBMC were stimulated with viral peptide pools, and TCR sequencing was then used to find antigen-specific CD4+ T cell clonotypes based on their expansion. After around eleven days of culture, CD4+ T cells were isolated with the EasySep CD4+ T cell isolation kit. Negative nucleocapsid antibody results before and after vaccination confirmed that the healthy vaccine recipients had no prior SARS-CoV-2 infection. Each well held two million PBMC cultured in IMDM containing approximately 5.2% human AB serum, roughly 9.6 IU/ml IL-2 and gentamicin, along with approximately 10 ug/ml peptides. Half of the culture medium was replaced with fresh IL-2-containing medium on days 3 and 7. Unless noted otherwise, every peptide stimulation condition was grown in triplicate wells. PBMC were separated from whole blood using Ficoll-Paque Plus gradient centrifugation and were then either cryopreserved at -140C or used fresh. Overlapping peptide pools spanned the spike proteins of SARS-CoV-2 and the common cold coronaviruses HCoV-NL63, HCoV-OC43 and HCoV-229E. The QIAamp micro DNA kit was used to extract genomic DNA from the cultured CD4+ T cells.

Turning to this clone: Its antigen remains undetermined. Base qualities are not recorded, but no much larger clone differs from it by a single base.

Sequences MDHEN (CDR1) and SYDVKM (CDR2) are obtained from the germline V gene. Reading from cysteine to phenylalanine, the CDR3 counts 16 amino acids. The only DNA kept is the CDR3, 48 bases in frame from the first base. V trim: 5 bases; J trim: 0 bases; unmatched bases: 7. Libraries were built with the immunoSEQ multiplex PCR assay. TCR beta CDR3 sequencing was performed on DNA from the cultured, isolated CD4+ T cells. In the paper's pipeline: Non-productive TCR sequences were discarded, and reads were trimmed to the CDR3 region, with only CDR3s of 7 or more amino acids retained. The MANAFEST web app was used to pick out antigen-specific clonotypes by comparing their expansion in peptide wells with that in reference cultures. Positive clones required FDR<0.05 expansion versus reference and all other wells, odds ratio above 5, and frequency above 0.1% in two replicate wells. Clonotypes significantly expanded in SARS-CoV-2 spike wells and in at least one common cold coronavirus spike condition were defined as cross-reactive. CDR3 similarity was assessed by Levenshtein distance using the stringdist R package, and unrooted trees were constructed with ape in R 3.6.1. TCRdb retrieved this table from immuneACCESS and kept in-frame rearrangements only. Not all clones are present; in checked studies, unresolved V genes account for under half, and no reason is known for the remainder. V and J calls and clone size are those listed in that table; D and trimming were worked out from the DNA. Here the sample has about 79,000 clones; approximately 74% occur a single time. The top ten hold 1.5% to 2% of the sample.

The clonotype was recovered from a human donor who received a COVID-19 vaccine. The chain uses TRBV28 and TRBJ1-1, and 9 junctional nucleotides match TRBD1. Here the sequenced sample was CD4+ T cells from PBMCs cultured with HCoV-229E spike peptides, taken before COVID-19 vaccination. In light of the paper, this sample's cell subset or site label describes: HCoV-229E spike overlapping peptide pool stimulation. The CDR3 reads as follows: CASSPRTGAMNTEAFF. The bases read TGTGCCAGCAGTCCCCGGACAGGGGCCATGAACACTGAAGCTTTCTTT. The full variable domain, completed from the reference TRBV28 and TRBJ1-1 proteins outside the CDR3, reads DVKVTQSSRYLVKRTGEKVFLECVQDMDHENMFWYRQDPGLGLRLIYFSYDVKMKEKGDIPEGYSVSREKKERFSLILESASTNQTSMYLCASSPRTGAMNTEAFFGQGTRLTVV.